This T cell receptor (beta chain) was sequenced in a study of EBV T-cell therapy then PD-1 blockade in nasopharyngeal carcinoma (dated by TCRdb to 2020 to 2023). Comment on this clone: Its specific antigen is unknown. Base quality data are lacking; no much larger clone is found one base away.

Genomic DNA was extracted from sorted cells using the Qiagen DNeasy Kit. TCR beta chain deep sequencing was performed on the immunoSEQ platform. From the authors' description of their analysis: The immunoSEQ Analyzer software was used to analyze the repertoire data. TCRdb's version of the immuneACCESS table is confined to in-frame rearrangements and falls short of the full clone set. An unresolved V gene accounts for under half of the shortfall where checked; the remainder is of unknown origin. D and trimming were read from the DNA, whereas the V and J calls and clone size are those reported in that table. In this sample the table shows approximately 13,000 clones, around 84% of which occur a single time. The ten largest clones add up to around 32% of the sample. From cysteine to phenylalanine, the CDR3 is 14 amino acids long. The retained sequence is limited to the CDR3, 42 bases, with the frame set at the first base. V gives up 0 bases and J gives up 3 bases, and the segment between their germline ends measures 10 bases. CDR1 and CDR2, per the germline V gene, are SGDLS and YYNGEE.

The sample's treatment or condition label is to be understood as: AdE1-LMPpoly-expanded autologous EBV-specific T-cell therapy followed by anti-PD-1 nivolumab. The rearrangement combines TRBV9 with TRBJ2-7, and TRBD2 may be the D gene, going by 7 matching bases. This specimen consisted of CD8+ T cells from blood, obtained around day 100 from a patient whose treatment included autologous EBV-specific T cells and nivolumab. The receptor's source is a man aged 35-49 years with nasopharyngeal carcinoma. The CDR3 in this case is CASSVGGGGYEQYF. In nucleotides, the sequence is TGTGCCAGCAGCGTAGGGGGGGGCGGCTACGAGCAGTACTTC.